The 15 T cell receptor beta chains below all came from one sample that was sequenced in a study of cytomegalovirus exposure and HLA in healthy donors. PCR used 60 Vbeta primers and 13 Jbeta primers. Profiled with immunoSEQ multiplex PCR; TCRdb holds only in-frame clones, not every one. The table records about 75,000 clones, more than 75% of them present only once. The sample consisted of PBMCs. Source of these receptors: a man between 18 and 29 years old in good health and CMV-seronegative.

The chain couples TRBV18 to TRBJ2-5, with D maybe TRBD1 (7 bases). This CDR3 region has 15 residues. Germline V gives CDR1 KGHSH, CDR2 LQKENI. V was shortened by 5 bases and J by 0 bases, with 13 bases between the two germline ends. CDR3 sequence reads: CASSAGGTDQETQYF. Written as DNA, the CDR3 is TGTGCCAGCTCAGCAGGGGGGACAGACCAAGAGACCCAGTACTTC.

The J gene is TRBJ1-1, the V gene TRBV7-2, with D uncertain. The CDR3 is 13 amino acids. V was cut by 2 bases and J by 7 bases, with 11 bases left in between. CDR1 and CDR2 from the germline V gene are SGHTA and FQGNSA. For the CDR3, the DNA is TGTGCCAGCAGCTTACGTCCTGACATTGAAGCTTTCTTT. Translation: CASSLRPDIEAFF.

The rearrangement joins TRBV7-8 to TRBJ2-1, with D perhaps TRBD2 (5 bases). Trimming shortened V by 5 bases and J by 7 bases, and 12 bases separated the two germline ends. The CDR3 has 13 residues. Germline CDR1 and CDR2: SGHVS and FQNEAQ. The CDR3 DNA sequence: TGTGCCAGCAGCGTCCGCGGGTTAAATGAGCAGTTCTTC. Translation: CASSVRGLNEQFF.

The chain couples TRBV4-2 to TRBJ1-4; 7 positions agree with TRBD1. The CDR3 runs 18 residues. The J segment lost 0 bases and the V segment lost 3 bases, leaving 10 bases of the junction unmatched. Germline assignment: CDR1 LGHNA and CDR2 YNFKEQ. The CDR3 nucleotides read TGTGCCAGCAGCCACGGGTTCCAGGGGGTCTCAACTAATGAAAAACTGTTTTTT. Residues: CASSHGFQGVSTNEKLFF.

The chain joins TRBV12-5 to TRBJ2-7, with 7 bases fitting TRBD1. Germline V gene data show CDR1 as LGHNT and CDR2 as FRNRAP. Losses at the gene ends were 6 bases for V and 4 bases for J; bases not matched to a gene: 9. This CDR3 has 14 residues. CDR3 residues: CASGYRGTMYEQYF. The CDR3 DNA reads TGTGCTAGTGGCTACAGGGGCACAATGTACGAGCAGTACTTC. Supplemented by reference TRBV12-5 and TRBJ2-7, the full variable domain reads DARVTQTPRHKVTEMGQEVTMRCQPILGHNTVFWYRQTMMQGLELLAYFRNRAPLDDSGMPKDRFSAEMPDATLATLKIQPSEPRDSAVYFCASGYRGTMYEQYFGPGTRLTVT.

This chain joins TRBV11-2 and TRBJ2-7, with a possible D match to TRBD1 (5 bases). The germline V and J ends were trimmed by 0 bases and 2 bases, with 11 bases remaining between them. CDR1 and CDR2 from the germline V gene are SGHAT and FQNNGV. This CDR3 spans 15 amino acids. DNA of the CDR3: TGTGCCAGCAGCTTAGAGTCGACAGTAGCCTACGAGCAGTACTTC. Residues: CASSLESTVAYEQYF.

This sequence joins TRBV28 and TRBJ2-1; no definite D call. The CDR3 sequence is 13 residues long. Trimming left V 7 bases short and J 3 bases short, with 10 bases between. In germline, CDR1 is MDHEN, CDR2 SYDVKM. The CDR3 DNA is TGTGCCAGCATTCCGCTGAGCTACAATGAGCAGTTCTTC. Its protein is CASIPLSYNEQFF.

This chain links TRBV5-4 with TRBJ1-4; 7 bases align to TRBD1. Germline values: CDR1 SGHNT, CDR2 YYREEE (reference sequence). V dropped 5 bases and J dropped 2; count of bases not matched to a gene: 3. This CDR3 contains 14 residues. In nucleotides, the CDR3 is TGTGCCAGCAGTACAGGGGCCACTAATGAAAAACTGTTTTTT. Protein sequence: CASSTGATNEKLFF.

This clone was detected once. This sequence joins TRBV19 and TRBJ2-7; weak D call: TRBD1 (6 bases). The V end lost 4 bases, the J end lost 3 bases, and 19 bases lay between the germline ends. CDR1 and CDR2 from the germline V gene are LNHDA and SQIVND (reference sequence). This CDR3 region has 16 residues. The CDR3 DNA reads as TGTGCCAGTAGTACATGGACAGCTCAGGGCCGCTACGAGCAGTACTTC. It yields the protein CASSTWTAQGRYEQYF.

The V gene is TRBV30, the J gene TRBJ1-1; TRBD1 might be the D (6 bases). The CDR3 is 15 residues long. The V end lost 5 bases, the J end lost 3 bases, and 19 bases lay between the germline ends. Germline loops: CDR1 GTSNPN, CDR2 SVGIG (reference sequence). The CDR3 DNA follows: TGTGCCTGGGATACAGGGAAAAGGTGGGACACTGAAGCTTTCTTT. Its protein is CAWDTGKRWDTEAFF.

A word on this clone: A read error may account for a junction end that differs from germline. This sequence joins TRBV7-7 and TRBJ2-5; 7 bases line up with TRBD1. Germline-derived CDR1 and CDR2 are SSHAT and FNYEAQ (reference sequence). CDR3 length equals 13 residues. CDR3 sequence: CASSQGEDSTQYF. CDR3 coding DNA: TGTGCTAGCAGCCAGGGGGAAGACTCGACCCAGTACTTC.

The chain employs TRBV2 and TRBJ2-3; no definite D call. The germline CDR1 and CDR2 sequences are SNHLY and FYNNEI. Trimming cost V 0 bases and J 10 bases, with 11 bases left between them. CDR3 length equals 13 residues. The CDR3 spells CASSEARYHAQYF. CDR3 nucleotides: TGTGCCAGCAGTGAAGCTCGCTACCATGCGCAGTATTTT.

The J gene is TRBJ1-1, the V gene TRBV27, with D maybe TRBD1 (6 bases). The CDR3 length is 13 residues. Trimming removed 3 bases from V and 7 bases from J, with 12 bases in between. Germline V gene data show CDR1 as MNHEY and CDR2 as SMNVEV (reference sequence). This CDR3 is CASSFRPQGEAFF. The CDR3 nucleotides read TGTGCCAGCAGTTTTAGGCCACAGGGTGAAGCTTTCTTT.

This clone has a handful of counts. The V call is TRBV19, the J call TRBJ2-7; TRBD1 is a possible D gene (7 bases). Trimming shortened V by 10 bases and J by 2 bases, and 12 bases separated the two germline ends. Germline V gene lookup returns CDR1 LNHDA and CDR2 SQIVND (reference sequence). The CDR3 has 12 residues. CDR3 in amino acids: CATRGTAYEQYF. CDR3 in DNA: TGTGCCACCCGGGGGACAGCCTACGAGCAGTACTTC. Drawing the rest from reference TRBV19 and TRBJ2-7, the complete variable domain is DGGITQSPKYLFRKEGQNVTLSCEQNLNHDAMYWYRQDPGQGLRLIYYSQIVNDFQKGDIAEGYSVSREKKESFPLTVTSAQKNPTAFYLCATRGTAYEQYFGPGTRLTVT.

As concerns this clone: The same CDR3 is also encoded by other DNA sequences in this sample. The gene calls are TRBV4-3 and TRBJ2-3, with D maybe TRBD1 (6 bases). The ends were cut back, 3 bases at V and 2 bases at J, with 12 bases in the middle. The CDR3 has 15 residues. Looked up from germline, CDR1 is LGHNA and CDR2 is YSLEER. CDR3 protein: CASSQAQGYTDTQYF. The CDR3 bases are TGCGCCAGCAGCCAGGCACAGGGTTACACAGATACGCAGTATTTT.